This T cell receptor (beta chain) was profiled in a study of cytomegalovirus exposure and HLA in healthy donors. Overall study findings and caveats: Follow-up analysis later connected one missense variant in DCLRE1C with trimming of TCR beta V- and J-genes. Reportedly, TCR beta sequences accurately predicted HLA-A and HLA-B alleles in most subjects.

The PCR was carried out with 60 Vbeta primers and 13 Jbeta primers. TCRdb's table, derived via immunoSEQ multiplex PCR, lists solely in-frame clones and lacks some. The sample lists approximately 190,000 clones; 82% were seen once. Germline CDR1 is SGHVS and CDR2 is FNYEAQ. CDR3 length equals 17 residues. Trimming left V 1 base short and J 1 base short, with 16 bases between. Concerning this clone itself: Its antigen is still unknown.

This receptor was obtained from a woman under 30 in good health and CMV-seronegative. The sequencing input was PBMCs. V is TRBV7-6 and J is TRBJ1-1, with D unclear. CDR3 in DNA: TGTGCCAGCAGCTTAGATGGAAGGACTTTAAGGAACACTGAAGCTTTCTTT. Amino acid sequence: CASSLDGRTLRNTEAFF. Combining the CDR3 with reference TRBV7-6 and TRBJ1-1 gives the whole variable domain GAGVSQSPRYKVTKRGQDVALRCDPISGHVSLYWYRQALGQGPEFLTYFNYEAQQDKSGLPNDRFSAERPEGSISTLTIQRTEQRDSAMYRCASSLDGRTLRNTEAFFGQGTRLTVV.